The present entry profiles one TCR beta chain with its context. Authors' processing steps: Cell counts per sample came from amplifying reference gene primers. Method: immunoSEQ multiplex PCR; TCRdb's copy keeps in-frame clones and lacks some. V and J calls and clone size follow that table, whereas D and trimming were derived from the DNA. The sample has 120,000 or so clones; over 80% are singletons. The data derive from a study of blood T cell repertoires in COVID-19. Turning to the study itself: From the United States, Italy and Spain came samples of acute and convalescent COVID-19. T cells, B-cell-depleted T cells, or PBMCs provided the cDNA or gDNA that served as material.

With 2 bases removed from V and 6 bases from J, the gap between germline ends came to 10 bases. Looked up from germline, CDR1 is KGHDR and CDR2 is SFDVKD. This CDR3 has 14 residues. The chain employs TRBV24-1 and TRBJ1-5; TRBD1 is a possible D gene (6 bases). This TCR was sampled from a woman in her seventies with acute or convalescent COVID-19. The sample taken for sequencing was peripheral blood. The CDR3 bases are TGTGCCACCAGTGATTCTGGGGGGGCTCAGCCCCAGCATTTT. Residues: CATSDSGGAQPQHF.